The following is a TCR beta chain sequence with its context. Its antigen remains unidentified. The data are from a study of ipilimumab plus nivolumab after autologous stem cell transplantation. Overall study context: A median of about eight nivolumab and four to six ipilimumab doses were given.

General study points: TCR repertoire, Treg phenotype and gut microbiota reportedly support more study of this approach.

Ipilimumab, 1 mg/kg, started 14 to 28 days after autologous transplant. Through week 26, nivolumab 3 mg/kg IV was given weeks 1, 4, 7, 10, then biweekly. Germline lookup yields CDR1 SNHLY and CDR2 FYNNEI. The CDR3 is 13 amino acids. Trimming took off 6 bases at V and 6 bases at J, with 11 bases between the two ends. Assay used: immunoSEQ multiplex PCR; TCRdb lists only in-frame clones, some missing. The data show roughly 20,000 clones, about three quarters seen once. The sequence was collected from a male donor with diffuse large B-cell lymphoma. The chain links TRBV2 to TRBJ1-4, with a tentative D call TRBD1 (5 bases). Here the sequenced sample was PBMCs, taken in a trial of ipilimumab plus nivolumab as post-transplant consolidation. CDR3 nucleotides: TGTGCCAGCAGCTTGGACACATATGAAAAACTGTTTTTT. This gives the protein CASSLDTYEKLFF.